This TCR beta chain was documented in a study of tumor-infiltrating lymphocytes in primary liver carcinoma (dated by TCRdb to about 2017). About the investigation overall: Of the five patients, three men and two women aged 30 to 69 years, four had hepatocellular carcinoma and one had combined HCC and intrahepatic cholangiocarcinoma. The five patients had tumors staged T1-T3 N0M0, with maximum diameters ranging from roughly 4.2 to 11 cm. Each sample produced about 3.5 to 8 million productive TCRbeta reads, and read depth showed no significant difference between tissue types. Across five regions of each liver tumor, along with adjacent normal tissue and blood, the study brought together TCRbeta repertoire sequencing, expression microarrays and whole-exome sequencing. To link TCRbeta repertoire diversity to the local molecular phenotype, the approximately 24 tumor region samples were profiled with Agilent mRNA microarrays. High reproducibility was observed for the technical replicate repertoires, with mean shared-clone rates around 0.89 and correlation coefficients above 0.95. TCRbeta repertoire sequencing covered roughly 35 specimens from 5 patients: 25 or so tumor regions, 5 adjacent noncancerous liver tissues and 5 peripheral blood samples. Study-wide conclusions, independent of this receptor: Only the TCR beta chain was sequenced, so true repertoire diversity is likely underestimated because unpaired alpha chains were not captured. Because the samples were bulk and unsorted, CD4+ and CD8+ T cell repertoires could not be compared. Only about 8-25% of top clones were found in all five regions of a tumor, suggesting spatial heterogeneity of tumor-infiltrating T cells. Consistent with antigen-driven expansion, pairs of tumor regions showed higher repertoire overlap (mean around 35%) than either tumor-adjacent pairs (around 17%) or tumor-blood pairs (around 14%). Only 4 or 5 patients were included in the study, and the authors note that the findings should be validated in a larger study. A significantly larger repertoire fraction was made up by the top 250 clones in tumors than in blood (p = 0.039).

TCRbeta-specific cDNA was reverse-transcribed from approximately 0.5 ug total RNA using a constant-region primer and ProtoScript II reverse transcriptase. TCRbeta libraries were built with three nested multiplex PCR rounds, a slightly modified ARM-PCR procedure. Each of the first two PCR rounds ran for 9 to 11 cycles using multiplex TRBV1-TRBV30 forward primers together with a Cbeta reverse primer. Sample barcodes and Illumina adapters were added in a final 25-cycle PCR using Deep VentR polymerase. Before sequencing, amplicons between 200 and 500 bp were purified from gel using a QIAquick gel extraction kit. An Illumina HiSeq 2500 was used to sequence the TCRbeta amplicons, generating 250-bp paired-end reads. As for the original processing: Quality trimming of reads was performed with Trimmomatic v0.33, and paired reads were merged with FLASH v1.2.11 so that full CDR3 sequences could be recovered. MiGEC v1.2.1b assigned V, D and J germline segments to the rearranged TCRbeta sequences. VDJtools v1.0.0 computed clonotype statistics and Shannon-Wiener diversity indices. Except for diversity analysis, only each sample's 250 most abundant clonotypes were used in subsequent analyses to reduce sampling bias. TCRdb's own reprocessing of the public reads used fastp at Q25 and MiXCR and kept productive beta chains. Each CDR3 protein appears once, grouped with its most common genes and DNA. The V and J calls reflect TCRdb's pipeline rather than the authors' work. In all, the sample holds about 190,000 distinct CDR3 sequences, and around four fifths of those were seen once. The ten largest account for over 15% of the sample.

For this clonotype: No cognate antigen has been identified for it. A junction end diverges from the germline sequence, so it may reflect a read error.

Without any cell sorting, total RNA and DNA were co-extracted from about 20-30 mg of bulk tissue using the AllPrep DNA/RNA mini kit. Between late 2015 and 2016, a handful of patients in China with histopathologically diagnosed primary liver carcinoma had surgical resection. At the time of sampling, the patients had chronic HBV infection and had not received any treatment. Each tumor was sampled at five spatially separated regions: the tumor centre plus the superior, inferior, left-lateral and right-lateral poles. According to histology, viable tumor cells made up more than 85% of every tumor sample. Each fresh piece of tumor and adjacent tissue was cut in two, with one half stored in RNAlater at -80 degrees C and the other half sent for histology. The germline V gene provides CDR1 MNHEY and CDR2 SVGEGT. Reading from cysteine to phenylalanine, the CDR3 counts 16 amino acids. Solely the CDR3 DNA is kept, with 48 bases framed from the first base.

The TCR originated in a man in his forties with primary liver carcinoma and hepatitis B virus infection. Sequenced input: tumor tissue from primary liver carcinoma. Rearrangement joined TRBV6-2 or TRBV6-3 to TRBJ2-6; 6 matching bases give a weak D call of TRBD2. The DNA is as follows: TGTGCCAGCAGTTACGCGGGACTCTTTGGGGCTAACGTCCTGACTTTC. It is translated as CASSYAGLFGANVLTF.